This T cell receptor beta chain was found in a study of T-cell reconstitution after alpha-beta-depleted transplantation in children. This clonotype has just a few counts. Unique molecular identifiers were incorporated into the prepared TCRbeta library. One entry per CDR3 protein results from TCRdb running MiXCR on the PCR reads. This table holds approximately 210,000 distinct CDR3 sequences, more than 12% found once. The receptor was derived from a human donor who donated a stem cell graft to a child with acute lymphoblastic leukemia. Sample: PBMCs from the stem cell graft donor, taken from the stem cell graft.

The CDR3 DNA reads TGCGCCAGCAGTCGGGGCAGGGACTCCTACGAGCAGTACTTC. It specifies CASSRGRDSYEQYF. V and J are TRBV5-1 and TRBJ2-7; D tentatively fits TRBD1 or TRBD2 (5 bases each). The V end lost 5 bases, the J end lost 0 bases, and 12 bases lay between the germline ends. The CDR3 is 14 residues long. Germline V CDR1 and CDR2: SGHRS, YFSETQ.